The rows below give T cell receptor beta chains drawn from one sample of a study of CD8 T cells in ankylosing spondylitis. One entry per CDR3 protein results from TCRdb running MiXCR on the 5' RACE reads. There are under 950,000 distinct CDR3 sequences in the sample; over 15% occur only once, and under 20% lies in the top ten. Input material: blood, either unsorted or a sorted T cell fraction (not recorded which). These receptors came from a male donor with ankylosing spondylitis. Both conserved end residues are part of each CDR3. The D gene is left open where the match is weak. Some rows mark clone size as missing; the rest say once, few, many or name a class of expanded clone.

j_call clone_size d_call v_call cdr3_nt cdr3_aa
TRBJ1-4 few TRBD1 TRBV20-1 TGCAGTGCAAAGACAGGGTCTCCCAATGAAAAACTGTTTTTT CSAKTGSPNEKLFF
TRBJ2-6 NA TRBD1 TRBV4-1 TGCGCCAGCAGCCCATTGGGACAGGTCCTCTCTGGGGCCAACGTCCTGACTTTC CASSPLGQVLSGANVLTF
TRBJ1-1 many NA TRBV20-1 TGCAGTGCTAGTCTAGGTAGCACTGAAGCTTTCTTT CSASLGSTEAFF
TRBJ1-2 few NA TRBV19 TGTGCCAGTAGCATGGACCTGGGGTCTATCGGCTACACCTTC CASSMDLGSIGYTF
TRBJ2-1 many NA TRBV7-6 TGTGCCAGCAGCTTAGCTGCTAGCGAATACAATGAGCAGTTCTTC CASSLAASEYNEQFF
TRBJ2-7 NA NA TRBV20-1 TGCAGTGCTCTAGTCTTTCTCAGCGGAACCGAGCAGTACTTC CSALVFLSGTEQYF
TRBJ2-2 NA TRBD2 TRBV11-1 TGTGCCAGCAGCCCCCGGACTAGCGGGATGACCGGGGAGCTGTTTTTT CASSPRTSGMTGELFF
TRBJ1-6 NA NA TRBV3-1 TGTGCCAGCAGCCCCTTGGACGGAAATTCACCCCTCCACTTT CASSPLDGNSPLHF
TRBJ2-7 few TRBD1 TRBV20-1 TGCAGTGCTAGAGATCGAAGGACAGGGATCGACGAGCAGTACTTC CSARDRRTGIDEQYF
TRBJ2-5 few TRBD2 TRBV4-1 TGCGCCAGCCGAGGGACTAGCGAGGAGACCCAGTACTTC CASRGTSEETQYF